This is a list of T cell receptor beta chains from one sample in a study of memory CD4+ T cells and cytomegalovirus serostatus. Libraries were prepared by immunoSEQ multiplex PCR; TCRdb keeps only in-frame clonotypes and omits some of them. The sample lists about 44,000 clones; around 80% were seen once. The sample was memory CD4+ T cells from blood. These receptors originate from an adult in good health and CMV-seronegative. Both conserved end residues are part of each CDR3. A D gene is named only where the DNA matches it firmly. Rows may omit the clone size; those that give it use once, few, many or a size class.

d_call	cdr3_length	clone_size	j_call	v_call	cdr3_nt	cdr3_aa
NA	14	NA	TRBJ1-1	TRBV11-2	TGTGCCAGCAGCTTAGAGCCTGGGAACACTGAAGCTTTCTTT	CASSLEPGNTEAFF
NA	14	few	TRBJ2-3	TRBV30	TGTGCCTGGAGTGTACGGGCGGGTTCAGATACGCAGTATTTT	CAWSVRAGSDTQYF
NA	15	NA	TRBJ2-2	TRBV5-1	TGCGCCAGCAGCTTGAGGCCGATGAACACCGGGGAGCTGTTTTTT	CASSLRPMNTGELFF
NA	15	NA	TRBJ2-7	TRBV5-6	TGTGCCAGCAGCTTGGGTGGAGGGAAAACCTACGAGCAGTACTTC	CASSLGGGKTYEQYF
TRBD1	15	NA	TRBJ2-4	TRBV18	TGTGCCAGCTCACCAAGGACAGGGGGCAAAAACATTCAGTACTTC	CASSPRTGGKNIQYF
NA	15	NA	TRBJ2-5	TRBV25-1	TGTGCCAGCAGAAGAACAAGCGGCCCGGGAGAGACCCAGTACTTC	CASRRTSGPGETQYF
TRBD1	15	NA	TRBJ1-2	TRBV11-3	TGTGCCAGCAGGCGGAGGGACAGATCTTCTTATGGCTACACCTTC	CASRRRDRSSYGYTF
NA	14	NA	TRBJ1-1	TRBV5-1	TGCGCCAGCAGCTTTTGGGGGCAGGTCACTGAAGCTTTCTTT	CASSFWGQVTEAFF
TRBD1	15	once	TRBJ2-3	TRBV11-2	TGTGCCAGCAGCTTAGCCGGGACAGCCACAGATACGCAGTATTTT	CASSLAGTATDTQYF
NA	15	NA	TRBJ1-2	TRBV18	TGTGCCAGCTCACCATCAGGGTTGAAAAGCTATGGCTACACCTTC	CASSPSGLKSYGYTF
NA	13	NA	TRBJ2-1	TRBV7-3	TGTGCCAGCAGTGCGGGGGCGAACAATGAGCAGTTCTTC	CASSAGANNEQFF
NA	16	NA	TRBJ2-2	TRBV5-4	TGTGCCAGCAGCTGGGACGCCGGGCGCCACACCGGGGAGCTGTTTTTT	CASSWDAGRHTGELFF
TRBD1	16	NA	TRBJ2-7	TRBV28	TGTGCCAGCAGTTTCTTTCTGGGACAGCCTAGTTACGAGCGGTACTTC	CASSFFLGQPSYERYF
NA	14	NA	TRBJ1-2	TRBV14	TGTGCCAGCAGCCCAGGGACCTCTAACTATGGCTACACCTTC	CASSPGTSNYGYTF